These T cell receptor beta chains were read from a single sample in a study of shared clonotypes between healthy human individuals. Method: immunoSEQ multiplex PCR; TCRdb's copy keeps in-frame clones and lacks some. The repertoire has more than 2 million clones, about 93% of them found once; the top ten carry less than 2%. The sequenced material came from naive CD8+ T cells from PBMCs. These receptors came from a man younger than 30 in good health. Some clones in this sample may be carry-over from other donors' samples. Both conserved end residues are part of each CDR3. The D gene is left open where the match is weak. Clone size is not always given. Where it is, it says once, few, many or a class for expanded clones.

>TRBV18|TRBD2|TRBJ2-5|NA
TGTGCCAGCTCACCTCTAGGGACTAGCGGGACAGGTGTGGACCAAGAGACCCAGTACTTC
CASSPLGTSGTGVDQETQYF
>TRBV14|NA|TRBJ2-6|NA
TGTGCCAGCAGCCAAGATAAAATACAGGCGACTGGGGCCAACGTCCTGACTTTC
CASSQDKIQATGANVLTF
>TRBV27|TRBD1|TRBJ1-4|once
TGTGCCAGCAGTTTATCGTATGCAGGGGGGGATGAAAAACTGTTTTTT
CASSLSYAGGDEKLFF
>TRBV13|NA|TRBJ2-7|NA
TGTGCCAGCAGCTTAACGCCCAGGGCCACCTACGAGCAGTACTTC
CASSLTPRATYEQYF
>TRBV15|NA|TRBJ1-1|NA
TGTGCCACCAGCCAAGCGGGGAACACTGAAGCTTTCTTT
CATSQAGNTEAFF
>TRBV6-1|NA|TRBJ2-7|NA
TGTGCCAGCAGTTATTTCCGGGGCCCATACGAGCAGTACTTC
CASSYFRGPYEQYF
>TRBV7-2|NA|TRBJ2-7|NA
TGTGCCAGCAGCCCGACAGACCCCTCCTACGAGCAGTACTTC
CASSPTDPSYEQYF
>TRBV28|NA|TRBJ2-7|NA
TGTGCCAGCAGTTTATGGTCCCTCTCAGAGTTCGAGGGGGTTTCCGACGGCTACGAGCAGTACTTC
CASSLWSLSEFEGVSDGYEQYF
>TRBV27|TRBD1|TRBJ1-2|NA
TGTGCCAGCAGTTTATCGAGGGGGCAGACAGTAGGCTACACCTTC
CASSLSRGQTVGYTF
>TRBV4-3|TRBD1|TRBJ1-1|once
TGCGCCAGCAGCCAAGGCCACAGGGGTTCCACTGAAGCTTTCTTT
CASSQGHRGSTEAFF
>TRBV6-5|NA|TRBJ1-1|NA
TGTGCCAGCAGTCTCACAGCTGAGAACACTGAAGCTTTCTTT
CASSLTAENTEAFF
>TRBV9|TRBD2|TRBJ2-5|NA
TGTGCCAGCAGCGTAGCTGGCGGGAGTCGAGAGACCCAGTACTTC
CASSVAGGSRETQYF
>TRBV15|TRBD1|TRBJ1-1|once
TGTGCCACCAGCAGAGCAGACAGGGGCACTGAAGCTTTCTTT
CATSRADRGTEAFF
>TRBV7-2|TRBD1|TRBJ1-2|NA
TGTGCCAGCAGCTCCACGCGGACAGGGTTAACTGGCTACACCTTC
CASSSTRTGLTGYTF
>TRBV7-9|TRBD2|TRBJ2-5|once
TGTGCCAGCAGCTCAACCCGGGAGGCCCCCCGGGGGGAGACCCAGTACTTC
CASSSTREAPRGETQYF
>TRBV10-2|NA|TRBJ2-1|NA
TGCGCCAGCAGCGTAGCGGGACAGCTTTATGAGCAGTTCTTC
CASSVAGQLYEQFF
>TRBV19|TRBD2|TRBJ2-1|NA
TGTGCCAGTACAGCGGTGGGACTAGCGGGGAACAATGAGCAGTTCTTC
CASTAVGLAGNNEQFF
>TRBV4-1|NA|TRBJ1-2|NA
TGCGCCAGCAGCCAAAGTCGCCTAGGGAAACTCTATGGCTACACCTTC
CASSQSRLGKLYGYTF
>TRBV15|TRBD2|TRBJ2-7|once
TGTGCCACCAGCGTCGGGACTAGCGGTTTGCCCTACGAGCAGTACTTC
CATSVGTSGLPYEQYF
>TRBV9|TRBD2|TRBJ2-2|NA
TGTGCCAGCAGCGTAGCCGAACGGGGGGCCGGGGAGCTGTTTTTT
CASSVAERGAGELFF
>TRBV29-1|NA|TRBJ1-2|NA
TGCAGCGTTGAAAGGGGAGGAGGCTACACCTTC
CSVERGGGYTF
>TRBV4-2|TRBD2|TRBJ2-1|NA
TGTGCCAGCAGCCAAACCCAACTGGGAGGGAATGAGCAGTTCTTC
CASSQTQLGGNEQFF
>TRBV7-9|TRBD2|TRBJ2-1|NA
TGTGCCAGCACCCTAGGGTTCCCAGCGGGAGTGGGTGAGCAGTTCTTC
CASTLGFPAGVGEQFF
>TRBV12-5|NA|TRBJ2-1|NA
TGTGCTAGTGGTTTGACAGTGAACTACAATGAGCAGTTCTTC
CASGLTVNYNEQFF
>TRBV14|TRBD2|TRBJ2-5|NA
TGTGCCAGCAGCCCTAGCAGGGTAGCGGGGGAGACCCAGTACTTC
CASSPSRVAGETQYF
>TRBV5-6|NA|TRBJ1-1|NA
TGTGCCAGCAGCTTAGGGCCGAACACTGAAGCTTTCTTT
CASSLGPNTEAFF
>TRBV7-6|NA|TRBJ2-7|NA
TGTGCCAGCAGCTTAGCCCCCCAAGGGCCCTACGAGCAGTACTTC
CASSLAPQGPYEQYF
>TRBV28|NA|TRBJ1-5|NA
TGTGCCAGCAGTCCGGCCCGAGGTTATCAGCCCCAGCATTTT
CASSPARGYQPQHF
>TRBV5-1|NA|TRBJ2-7|once
TGCGCCAGCAGCTTTAGTGCTCAGAACTACGAGCAGTACTTC
CASSFSAQNYEQYF
>TRBV7-8|TRBD1|TRBJ2-7|NA
TGTGCCAGCAGCCCATCTGGGACAGGGGGTCGCGAGCAGTACTTC
CASSPSGTGGREQYF
>TRBV7-3|TRBD1|TRBJ2-1|NA
TGTGCCAGCAGCTTCCCGGGACAGGTCTACAATGAGCAGTTCTTC
CASSFPGQVYNEQFF
>TRBV9|NA|TRBJ1-2|NA
TGTGCCAGCAGCGTAGCTCGGACGGAAGCTAACTATGGCTACACCTTC
CASSVARTEANYGYTF
>TRBV5-6|NA|TRBJ2-7|NA
TGTGCCAGCAGCTTCCCCCTAGAAGCGGAGGAGCAGTACTTC
CASSFPLEAEEQYF
>TRBV7-6|NA|TRBJ1-2|NA
TGTGCCAGCAGCTTAGCGGGATCCGAGAATGGCTACACCTTC
CASSLAGSENGYTF
>TRBV28|NA|TRBJ2-3|NA
TGTGCCAGCAGTTTAGGGCAGACAGATACGCAGTATTTT
CASSLGQTDTQYF
>TRBV6-5|NA|TRBJ2-7|NA
TGTGCCAGCAGTTACGCCGCGGGCCCCTACGAGCAGTACTTC
CASSYAAGPYEQYF
>TRBV9|TRBD2|TRBJ2-7|NA
TGTGCCAGCAGCGGAGGACTAGCGGGAGCCTACGAGCAGTACTTC
CASSGGLAGAYEQYF
>TRBV4-3|NA|TRBJ2-1|NA
TGCGCCAGCGCGAGGGACGGGAGCTCCTACAATGAGCAGTTCTTC
CASARDGSSYNEQFF
>TRBV19|TRBD1|TRBJ2-7|NA
TGTGCCAGTAGCTGGACAGGGGGCAAGCACGAGCAGTACTTC
CASSWTGGKHEQYF
>TRBV5-6|NA|TRBJ2-7|NA
TGTGCCAGCAGCTTGGAACAGGGCGCGTACGAGCAGTACTTC
CASSLEQGAYEQYF
>TRBV7-9|NA|TRBJ2-7|NA
TGTGCCAGCAGCTTACTAGGGGGCGAGCAGTACTTC
CASSLLGGEQYF
>TRBV5-4|TRBD1|TRBJ1-2|NA
TGTGCCAGCAGCGGGTGGTTAGTGGGACAGGGTTCATATGGCTACACCTTC
CASSGWLVGQGSYGYTF
>TRBV7-9|TRBD2|TRBJ2-1|NA
TGTGCCAGCAGCTTGGGGACTAGCGGGGGTTACAATGAGCAGTTCTTC
CASSLGTSGGYNEQFF
>TRBV27|TRBD2|TRBJ2-7|NA
TGTGCCAGCAGTTTAGGTTTTCCTAGCGGGAGAGCCGAGCAGTACTTC
CASSLGFPSGRAEQYF